These 5 T cell receptor beta chains originate from one sample sequenced in a study of graft-versus-host responses after intestinal transplantation (dated by TCRdb to about 2021). What the time point label conveys for this sample: cells obtained before transplantation from donor or recipient. The antigens for these receptors are not known. Libraries came from the immunoSEQ multiplex PCR assay. Sourced from immuneACCESS, this table was stored by TCRdb with only in-frame sequences that have V and J called. A share of the clones is absent; for the studies checked, an unresolved V gene accounts for under half, and the remainder has no known explanation. Recorded for this sample are 70,000 or so clones; over 75% of them occurred a single time. The ten largest clones represent 0.39% of the sample. Sequencing was performed on unstimulated CD4+ T cells sorted from spleen or lymph node cells, taken before transplant. Receptor source: a human donor who was the organ donor for an intestinal transplant.

The chain combines TRBV27 with TRBJ1-6, with D perhaps TRBD1 (6 bases). The germline CDR1 and CDR2 sequences are MNHEY and SMNVEV (reference sequence). This CDR3 is 16 amino acids long. V shed 2 bases and J shed 0 bases, with 8 bases lying between them. CDR3 loop: CASSLQGSSYNSPLHF. CDR3 in DNA: TGTGCCAGCAGTTTACAGGGGAGCTCCTATAATTCACCCCTCCACTTT.

The chain links TRBV5-1 to TRBJ1-2, with D hard to call. CDR3 length: 14 amino acids. With 0 bases removed from V and 4 bases from J, the gap between germline ends came to 10 bases. The germline V gene has CDR1 SGHRS and CDR2 YFSETQ. This CDR3 is CASSLVGGGYGYTF. The CDR3 DNA sequence: TGCGCCAGCAGCTTGGTTGGCGGCGGCTATGGCTACACCTTC.

This chain connects TRBV11-2 to TRBJ1-2, with a possible D match to TRBD1 (5 bases). Looked up from germline, CDR1 is SGHAT and CDR2 is FQNNGV. The CDR3 is 13 amino acids. Trimming removed 5 bases from V and 11 bases from J, with 18 bases in between. CDR3 amino acids: CASSPRSRTSYTF. Written as DNA, the CDR3 is TGTGCCAGCAGCCCGAGAAGTCGGACAAGTTACACCTTC.

Here the CDR3 DNA reads TGTGCCAGTAGTATAGATCGGGGAGGGGAGCTGTTTTTT. Translation gives CASSIDRGGELFF. The chain has TRBV19 and TRBJ2-2; D may be TRBD2 (5 bases). V gave up 0 bases and J gave up 8 bases, with 7 bases separating them. Germline V gene data show CDR1 as LNHDA and CDR2 as SQIVND (reference sequence). This CDR3 has 13 amino acids.

J is TRBJ1-1 and V is TRBV7-9, with D unclear. V was cut by 3 bases and J by 3 bases, with 20 bases left in between. The V gene's germline CDR1 is SEHNR and CDR2 FQNEAQ (reference sequence). The CDR3 sequence is 17 residues long. This chain's CDR3 is CASSFSGREGIYTEAFF. CDR3 DNA: TGTGCCAGCAGCTTCTCTGGCCGGGAAGGTATATACACTGAAGCTTTCTTT.